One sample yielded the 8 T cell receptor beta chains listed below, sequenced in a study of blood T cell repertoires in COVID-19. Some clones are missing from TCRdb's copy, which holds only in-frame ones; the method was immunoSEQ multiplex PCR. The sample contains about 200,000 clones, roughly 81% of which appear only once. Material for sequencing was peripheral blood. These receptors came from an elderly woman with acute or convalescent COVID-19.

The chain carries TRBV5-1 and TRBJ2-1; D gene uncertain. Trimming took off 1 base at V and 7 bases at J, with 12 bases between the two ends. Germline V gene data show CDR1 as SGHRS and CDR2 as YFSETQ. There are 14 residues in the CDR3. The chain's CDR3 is CASSLLATLNEQFF. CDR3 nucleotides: TGCGCCAGCAGCTTGTTGGCGACTCTTAATGAGCAGTTCTTC.

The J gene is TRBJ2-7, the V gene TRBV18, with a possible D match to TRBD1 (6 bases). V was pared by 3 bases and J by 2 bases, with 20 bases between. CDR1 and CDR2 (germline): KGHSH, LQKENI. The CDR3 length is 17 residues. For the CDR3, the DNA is TGTGCCAGCTCACCGTCCAGGGGCGCGCCAATTCCCTACGAGCAGTACTTC. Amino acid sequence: CASSPSRGAPIPYEQYF.

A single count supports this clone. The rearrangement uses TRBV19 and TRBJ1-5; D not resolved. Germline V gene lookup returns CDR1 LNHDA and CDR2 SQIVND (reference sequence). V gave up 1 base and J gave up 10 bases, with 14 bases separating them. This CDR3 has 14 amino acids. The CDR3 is CASSIGADTVPQHF. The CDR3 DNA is TGTGCCAGTAGTATAGGGGCAGATACAGTCCCCCAGCATTTT.

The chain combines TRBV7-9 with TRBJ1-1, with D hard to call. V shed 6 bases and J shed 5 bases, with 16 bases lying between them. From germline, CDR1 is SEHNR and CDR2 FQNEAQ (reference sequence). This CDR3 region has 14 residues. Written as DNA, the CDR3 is TGTGCCAGCAGGAACCCAGACTCTAGGACTGAAGCTTTCTTT. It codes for CASRNPDSRTEAFF.

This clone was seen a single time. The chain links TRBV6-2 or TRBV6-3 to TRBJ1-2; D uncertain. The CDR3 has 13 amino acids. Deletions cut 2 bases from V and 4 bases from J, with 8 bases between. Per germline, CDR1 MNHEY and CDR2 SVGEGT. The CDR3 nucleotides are TGTGCCAGCAGTTACCGGTCGCTCTATGGCTACACCTTC. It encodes CASSYRSLYGYTF.

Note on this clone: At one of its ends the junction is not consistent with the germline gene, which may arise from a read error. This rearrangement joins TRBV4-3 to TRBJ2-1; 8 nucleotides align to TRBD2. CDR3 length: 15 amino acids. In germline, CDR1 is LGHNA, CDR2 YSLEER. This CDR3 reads CASSQVQGLGNGQFF. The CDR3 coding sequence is TGCGCCAGCAGCCAAGTCCAGGGACTAGGGAATGGGCAGTTCTTC.

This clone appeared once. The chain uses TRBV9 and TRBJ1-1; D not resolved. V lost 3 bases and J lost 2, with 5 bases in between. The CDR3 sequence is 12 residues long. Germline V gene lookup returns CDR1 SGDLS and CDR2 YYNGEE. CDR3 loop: CASSDSNTEAFF. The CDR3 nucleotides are TGTGCCAGCAGCGACAGTAACACTGAAGCTTTCTTT.

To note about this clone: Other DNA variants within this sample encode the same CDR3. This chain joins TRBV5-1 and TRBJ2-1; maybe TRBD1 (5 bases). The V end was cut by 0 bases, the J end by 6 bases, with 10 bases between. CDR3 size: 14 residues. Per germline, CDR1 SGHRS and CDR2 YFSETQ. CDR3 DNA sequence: TGCGCCAGCAGCTTGGGTACAGGTGGCAATGAGCAGTTCTTC. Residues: CASSLGTGGNEQFF.